The clone carrying this T cell receptor beta chain is a singleton in its sample. Its antigen remains unidentified. The entry originates in a study of T cell responses to AZD1222 COVID-19 vaccine. Notes on the study in general: Spike-wide coverage was observed for vaccine-associated CD4 TCRs, with dominant responses at 160-218 and 743-854. Donors in the cohort were predominantly white British and more often female, and clonal diversity was possibly underestimated.

Data came from immunoSEQ multiplex PCR; TCRdb stores just in-frame clones and leaves some out. The sample contains around 120,000 clones, 92% of which appear only once. The germline V gene encodes CDR1 SGHVS and CDR2 FNYEAQ. Trimming left V 2 bases short and J 1 base short, with 11 bases between. CDR3 length: 16 residues. The genes are TRBV7-6 and TRBJ1-4; D possibly corresponds to TRBD1 (5 bases). The sequence derives from an adult who received the AZD1222 COVID-19 vaccine. The sequencing used peripheral blood, collected 28 days after the second AZD1222 dose. The CDR3 DNA is TGTGCCAGCAGCTTATTCGAGGGGAGAACTAATGAAAAACTGTTTTTT. The encoded protein is CASSLFEGRTNEKLFF.